This T cell receptor (beta chain) was retrieved from a study of spatial heterogeneity in lung cancer. Study findings and constraints: Whereas they appeared in blood less at follow-up, ubiquitous expanded tumor TCRs appeared there more at resection.

The time point denotes: sample taken at primary tumor resection. This clonotype was seen at least ten times. Its target is not known. The study tagged each TCR cDNA molecule with a unique molecular identifier. MiXCR, run by TCRdb on the 5' RACE reads, gives a single entry per CDR3 protein. Among 23,000 or so distinct CDR3 sequences, around 5.1% were seen once, and the ten largest hold around 5.5%. V lost 6 bases to trimming and J lost 7 bases, with 16 bases between them. The CDR3 is made up of 14 amino acids. Germline V lookup: CDR1 SGHVS, CDR2 FNYEAQ. The sequence derives from a male donor with early-stage non-small cell lung cancer. Sequencing used PBMCs, obtained at surgery. This sequence joins TRBV7-6 and TRBJ1-3; TRBD1 is a possible D gene (5 bases). The CDR3 protein is CASSSNPGGNTIYF. The CDR3 nucleotides are TGTGCCAGCAGTTCTAATCCCGGGGGTAACACCATATATTTT.